These T cell receptor beta chains were read from a single sample in a study of T cells in Graves' hyperthyroidism and ophthalmopathy. From the multiplex PCR reads, TCRdb called clonotypes with MiXCR, one entry per CDR3 protein. Among approximately 620,000 distinct CDR3 sequences listed, around 16% were seen once. What was sequenced was blood. The receptors derive from a middle-aged woman with Graves' ophthalmopathy. Both conserved end residues are part of each CDR3. The order of the fields is V gene, J gene, D gene, clone size, CDR3 protein. The D gene is left open where the match is weak. Size is stated for part of the rows, as once, few or many counts, or as a class when the clone is expanded.

TRBV6-1	TRBJ1-2	NA	many	CASSEERGWNYGYTF
TRBV10-3	TRBJ2-1	NA	many	CAISDGDSYNEQFF
TRBV6-1	TRBJ2-1	TRBD2	many	CASSTTSGGYNEQFF
TRBV4-1	TRBJ1-1	NA	NA	CASSHPARGTEAFF
TRBV11-2	TRBJ2-3	NA	many	CASSNGGSLSDTQYF
TRBV28	TRBJ2-2	TRBD2	NA	CASTIGGAGGPYGTGELFF
TRBV5-1	TRBJ2-3	TRBD1	many	CASSSATGGTDTQYF
TRBV18	TRBJ1-2	NA	many	CASSRPPTVYGYTF
TRBV7-8	TRBJ2-3	TRBD1	many	CASSPRFRDRGNTDTQYF
TRBV20-1	TRBJ1-4	TRBD1	NA	CSARGQGGAGTNEKLFF
TRBV5-1	TRBJ2-5	NA	few	CASSLVIGGETQYF
TRBV20-1	TRBJ2-7	NA	few	CSARVSGGDEQYF
TRBV15	TRBJ2-2	NA	few	CATSRDFPGNTGELFF
TRBV3-1	TRBJ1-3	TRBD1	many	CASSSRDRGWSGNTIYF
TRBV30	TRBJ1-1	NA	many	CAWSQQDWAEAFF
TRBV14	TRBJ2-2	NA	NA	CASSQDLGGANTGELFF
TRBV4-1	TRBJ1-5	TRBD1	NA	CASSQQRDRGNQPQHF
TRBV27	TRBJ1-6	TRBD1	few	CASKRGQGLSPLHF
TRBV6-1	TRBJ2-7	TRBD1	NA	CASSGQDRYEQYF
TRBV19	TRBJ1-5	TRBD1	few	CASSIAGQADQPQHF
TRBV10-3	TRBJ1-1	TRBD1	many	CATSDRVTEAFF
TRBV2	TRBJ2-3	TRBD2	many	CASRLSGTRETDTQYF
TRBV18	TRBJ2-5	NA	many	CASSPFEGVETQYF
TRBV29-1	TRBJ2-7	TRBD1	NA	CSVLDRGQYEQYF
TRBV13	TRBJ2-2	TRBD2	few	CASSLLAGGGGELFF
TRBV11-2	TRBJ2-7	TRBD1	NA	CASSLVGQGAEQYF
TRBV7-3	TRBJ1-1	NA	many	CASSLMMNTEAFF
TRBV7-2	TRBJ2-4	NA	NA	CASSLFVRWAKNIQYF
TRBV11-2	TRBJ2-5	TRBD2	many	CASSLGGLAGAGETQYF
TRBV9	TRBJ2-5	NA	few	CASSVEPSQETQYF
TRBV6-5	TRBJ1-1	NA	NA	CASRLRQNTEAFF
TRBV4-1	TRBJ1-1	NA	few	CASTPRGTLNTEAFF
TRBV10-2	TRBJ2-7	TRBD1	few	CASSEKGSGQVTYEQYF
TRBV9	TRBJ2-7	TRBD2	once	CASSVAGTSVYEQYF
TRBV11-2	TRBJ2-7	TRBD2	NA	CASSPQILAGGPLEQYF
TRBV6-1	TRBJ1-2	NA	NA	CASSESRYYGYTF
TRBV10-3	TRBJ2-3	TRBD2	few	CATLSGRAADTQYF
TRBV28	TRBJ2-7	TRBD2	NA	CASAGGHYEQYF
TRBV5-1	TRBJ2-5	NA	few	CASSLSGQLQETQYF
TRBV30	TRBJ1-5	NA	NA	CAWSVYNQPQHF
TRBV5-6	TRBJ2-7	NA	NA	CASRPGIHYEQYF
TRBV5-1	TRBJ1-1	NA	NA	CASSLEERGAEAFF
TRBV6-6	TRBJ2-1	TRBD2	many	CASSLDRTSGRMEQFF
TRBV19	TRBJ2-3	NA	few	CASSIGNVGTDTQYF
TRBV12-3/TRBV12-4	TRBJ2-7	TRBD1	few	CASSPRTGRTYEQYF
TRBV7-9	TRBJ2-7	NA	few	CASSLVANSYEQYF
TRBV4-1	TRBJ2-1	NA	NA	CASSSQSGSYNEQFF
TRBV2	TRBJ2-2	NA	many	CASSELGWNTGELFF
TRBV12-3/TRBV12-4	TRBJ1-6	NA	many	CASSPGLHNSPLHF
TRBV20-1	TRBJ1-1	NA	many	CSARRDQANTEAFF
TRBV14	TRBJ2-5	NA	many	CASSQGPVKYF
TRBV7-2	TRBJ2-1	TRBD2	NA	CASSLEAPGTSGSNEQFF
TRBV9	TRBJ2-7	NA	NA	CDSSVAVLGEQYF
TRBV6-6	TRBJ2-1	NA	NA	CASSYSGTPPQDEQFF
TRBV20-1	TRBJ1-4	NA	many	CSGGLNEKLFF
TRBV5-1	TRBJ1-1	NA	many	CASSGRDGEAFF
TRBV20-1	TRBJ1-3	TRBD1	few	CSAVPGQGNTIYF
TRBV9	TRBJ2-3	TRBD1	NA	CASSPRTGGTSDTQYF
TRBV30	TRBJ1-2	NA	many	CAWSVLGGWGYTF